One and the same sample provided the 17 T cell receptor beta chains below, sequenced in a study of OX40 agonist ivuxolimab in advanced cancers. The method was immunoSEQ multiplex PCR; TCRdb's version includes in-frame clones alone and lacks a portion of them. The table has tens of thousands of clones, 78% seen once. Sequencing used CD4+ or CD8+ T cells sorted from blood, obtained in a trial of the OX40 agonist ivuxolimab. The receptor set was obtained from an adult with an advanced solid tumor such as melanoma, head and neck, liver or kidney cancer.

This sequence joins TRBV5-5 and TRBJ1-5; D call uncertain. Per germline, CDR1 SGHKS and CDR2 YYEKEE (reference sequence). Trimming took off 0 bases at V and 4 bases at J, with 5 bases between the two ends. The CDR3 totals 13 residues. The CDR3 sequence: CASSLDVNQPQHF. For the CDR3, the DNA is TGTGCCAGCAGCTTGGACGTGAATCAGCCCCAGCATTTT.

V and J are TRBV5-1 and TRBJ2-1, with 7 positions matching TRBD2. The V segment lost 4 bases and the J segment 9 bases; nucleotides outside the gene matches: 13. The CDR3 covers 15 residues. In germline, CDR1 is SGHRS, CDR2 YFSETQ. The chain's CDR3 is CASSPGLDMGGEQFF. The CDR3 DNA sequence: TGCGCCAGCAGCCCAGGACTAGACATGGGCGGTGAGCAGTTCTTC.

CDR3 amino acids: CATLEGRINGYTF. CDR3 DNA sequence: TGTGCCACCCTCGAAGGGCGGATTAATGGCTACACCTTC. The rearrangement links TRBV25-1 to TRBJ1-2; D is uncertain. Trimming took 10 bases from V and 6 from J, leaving 18 bases between them. CDR3 length: 13 residues. Germline V gives CDR1 MGHDK, CDR2 SYGVNS.

CDR3 region: CASSEPTRSGNTIYF. CDR3 DNA: TGTGCCAGCAGTGAACCAACCCGCTCTGGAAACACCATATATTTT. The chain recombines TRBV6-1 with TRBJ1-3; D is ambiguous. The V end was cut by 2 bases, the J end by 0 bases, with 8 bases between. The CDR3 spans 15 residues. The germline gives CDR1 MNHNS, CDR2 SASEGT.

CDR3 protein: CASSRTSAGSYNEQFF. CDR3 bases: TGTGCCAGCAGCCGTACTAGCGCCGGATCCTACAATGAGCAGTTCTTC. The rearrangement uses TRBV7-2 and TRBJ2-1; 7 nucleotides match TRBD2. The V gene end was trimmed by 5 bases and the J gene end by 1 base; junction bases not matched to a gene: 8. Germline CDR1 reads SGHTA; CDR2 reads FQGNSA. The CDR3 consists of 16 residues.

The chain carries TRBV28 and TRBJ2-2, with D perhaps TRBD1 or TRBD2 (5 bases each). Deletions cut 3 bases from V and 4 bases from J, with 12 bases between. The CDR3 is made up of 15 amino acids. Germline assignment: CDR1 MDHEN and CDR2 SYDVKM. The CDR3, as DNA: TGTGCCAGCAGTTTGTTAGAGGGGATCACCGGGGAGCTGTTTTTT. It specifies CASSLLEGITGELFF.

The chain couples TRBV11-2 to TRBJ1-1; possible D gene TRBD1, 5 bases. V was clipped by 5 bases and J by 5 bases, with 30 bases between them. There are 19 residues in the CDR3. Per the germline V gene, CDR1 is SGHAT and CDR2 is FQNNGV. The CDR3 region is CASSQLVRQLRGGRTEAFF. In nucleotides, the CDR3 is TGTGCCAGCAGCCAATTAGTCCGACAGCTCCGAGGAGGGCGGACTGAAGCTTTCTTT.

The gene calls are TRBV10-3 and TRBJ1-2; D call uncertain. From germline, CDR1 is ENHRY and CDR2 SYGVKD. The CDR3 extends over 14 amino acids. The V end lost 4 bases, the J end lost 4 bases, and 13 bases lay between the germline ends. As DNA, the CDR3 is TGTGCCATCAGTGTTTCGACGGGGATCTATGGCTACACCTTC. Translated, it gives CAISVSTGIYGYTF.

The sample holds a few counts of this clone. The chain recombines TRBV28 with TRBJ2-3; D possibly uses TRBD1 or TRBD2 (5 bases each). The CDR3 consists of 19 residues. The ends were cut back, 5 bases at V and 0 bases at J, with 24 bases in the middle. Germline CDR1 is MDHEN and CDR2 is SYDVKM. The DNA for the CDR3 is TGTGCCAGCAGTCCGAGGGGTGGGAGCGGTGTCGGGAGCACAGATACGCAGTATTTT. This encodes CASSPRGGSGVGSTDTQYF.

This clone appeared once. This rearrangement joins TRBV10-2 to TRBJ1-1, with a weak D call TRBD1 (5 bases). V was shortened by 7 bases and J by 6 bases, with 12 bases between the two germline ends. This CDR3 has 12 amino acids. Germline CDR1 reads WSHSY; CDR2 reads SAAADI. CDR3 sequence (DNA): TGCGCCAGCAAGGGCAGGGCTGCTGAAGCTTTCTTT. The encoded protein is CASKGRAAEAFF.

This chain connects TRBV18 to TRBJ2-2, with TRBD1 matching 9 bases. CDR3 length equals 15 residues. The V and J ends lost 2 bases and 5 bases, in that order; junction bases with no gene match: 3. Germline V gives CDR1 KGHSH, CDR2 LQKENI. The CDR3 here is CASSPRTGETGELFF. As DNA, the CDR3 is TGTGCCAGCTCACCAAGGACAGGGGAGACCGGGGAGCTGTTTTTT.

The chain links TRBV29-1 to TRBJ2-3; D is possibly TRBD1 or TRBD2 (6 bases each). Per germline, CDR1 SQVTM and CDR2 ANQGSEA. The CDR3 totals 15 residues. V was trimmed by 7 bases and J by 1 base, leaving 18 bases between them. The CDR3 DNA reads TGCAGCGGCGGGACAAGGGTTTTAGGCACAGATACGCAGTATTTT. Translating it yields CSGGTRVLGTDTQYF.

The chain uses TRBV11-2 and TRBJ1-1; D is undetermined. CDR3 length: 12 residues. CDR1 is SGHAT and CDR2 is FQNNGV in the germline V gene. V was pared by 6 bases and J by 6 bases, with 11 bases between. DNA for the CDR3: TGTGCCAGCAGTCTTGTAGGCGCTGAAGCTTTCTTT. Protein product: CASSLVGAEAFF.

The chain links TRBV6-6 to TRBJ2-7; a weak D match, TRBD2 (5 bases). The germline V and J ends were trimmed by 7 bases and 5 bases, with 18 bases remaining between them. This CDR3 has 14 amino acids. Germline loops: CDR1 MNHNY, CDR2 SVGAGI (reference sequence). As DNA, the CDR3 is TGTGCCAGCAACGACATACCTTTCGGGAACGAGCAGTACTTC. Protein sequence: CASNDIPFGNEQYF.

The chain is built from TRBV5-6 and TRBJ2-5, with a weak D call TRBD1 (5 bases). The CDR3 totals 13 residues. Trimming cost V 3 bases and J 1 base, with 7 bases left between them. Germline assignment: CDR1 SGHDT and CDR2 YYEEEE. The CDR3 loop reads CASSWQGQETQYF. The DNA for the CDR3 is TGTGCCAGCAGCTGGCAGGGCCAAGAGACCCAGTACTTC.

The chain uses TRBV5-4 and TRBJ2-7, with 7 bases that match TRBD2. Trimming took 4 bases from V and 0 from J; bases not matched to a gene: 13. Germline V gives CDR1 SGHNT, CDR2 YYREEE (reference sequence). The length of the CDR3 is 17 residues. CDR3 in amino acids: CASSPGGAGYSSYEQYF. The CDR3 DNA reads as TGTGCCAGCAGCCCGGGGGGAGCGGGCTACAGCTCCTACGAGCAGTACTTC.

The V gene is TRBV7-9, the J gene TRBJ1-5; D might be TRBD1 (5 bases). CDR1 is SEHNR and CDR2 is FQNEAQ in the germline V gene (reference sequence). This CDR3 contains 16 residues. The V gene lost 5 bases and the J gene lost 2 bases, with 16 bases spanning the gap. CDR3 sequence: CASSRNLGDGNQPQHF. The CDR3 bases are TGTGCCAGCAGCCGCAACTTGGGGGACGGCAATCAGCCCCAGCATTTT. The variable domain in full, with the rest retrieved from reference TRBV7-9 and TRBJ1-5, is DTGVSQNPRHKITKRGQNVTFRCDPISEHNRLYWYRQTLGQGPEFLTYFQNEAQLEKSRLLSDRFSAERPKGSFSTLEIQRTEQGDSAMYLCASSRNLGDGNQPQHFGDGTRLSIL.